Listed below are T cell receptor beta chains from one sample, sequenced in a study of technical replicates of blood from four donors. Sequenced by immunoSEQ multiplex PCR; TCRdb stores in-frame clones only, minus some. The sample comprises around 76,000 clones, around 97% of which are singletons, and approximately 0.2% rests with the top ten. Material: T cells isolated from PBMCs. The receptors stem from a human donor in good health. Each CDR3 is given with its conserved first and last residue. The order of the fields is V gene, D gene, CDR3 protein. D genes are given only for firm matches.

TRBV7-2	TRBD2	CASSFGTSGGWTQYF
TRBV20-1	NA	CSASYGEQFF
TRBV5-1	NA	CASSLGLGEETQYF
TRBV6-5	TRBD1	CASSYDFAGGTEAFF
TRBV2	TRBD1	CASRPGQGNSGANVLTF
TRBV28	NA	CASSFSVEYEQYF
TRBV5-1	NA	CASSLEGRPSTEAFF
TRBV20-1	NA	CSASVYNEQFF
TRBV4-1	NA	CASSQGASELTDTQYF
TRBV5-1	NA	CASSLSAGIGNSPLHF
TRBV30	TRBD1	CASSGTGGAGETQYF
TRBV15	NA	CATSRVLQGSYNEQFF
TRBV6-5	TRBD2	CASSYRGGGSYEQYF
TRBV5-4	NA	CASTPLGLGNVLTF
TRBV15	TRBD2	CATSLGGGSYEQYF
TRBV29-1	TRBD2	CSVELAGVEQFF
TRBV2	TRBD1	CASTDRGLTDTQYF
TRBV2	TRBD1	CASVQDRGTDTQYF
TRBV5-3	NA	CARSTRVYEKLFF
TRBV2	TRBD1	CASSFDRVPNQPQHF
TRBV7-9	NA	CASSLSAGNSGNTIYF
TRBV6-1	TRBD1	CASSEPLTGAELESGNTIYF
TRBV5-1	TRBD2	CASSLVGGGADEQFF
TRBV5-4	TRBD1	CASSLGQGARETQYF
TRBV5-4	NA	CASRPGSPGDTDTQYF
TRBV5-1	TRBD2	CASSLAAGGTEVTQYF
TRBV19	NA	CASSILGSLAASHGYTF
TRBV15	TRBD1	CATSSGSGQGITSTEAFF
TRBV7-2	NA	CASSLGSGETNYGYTF